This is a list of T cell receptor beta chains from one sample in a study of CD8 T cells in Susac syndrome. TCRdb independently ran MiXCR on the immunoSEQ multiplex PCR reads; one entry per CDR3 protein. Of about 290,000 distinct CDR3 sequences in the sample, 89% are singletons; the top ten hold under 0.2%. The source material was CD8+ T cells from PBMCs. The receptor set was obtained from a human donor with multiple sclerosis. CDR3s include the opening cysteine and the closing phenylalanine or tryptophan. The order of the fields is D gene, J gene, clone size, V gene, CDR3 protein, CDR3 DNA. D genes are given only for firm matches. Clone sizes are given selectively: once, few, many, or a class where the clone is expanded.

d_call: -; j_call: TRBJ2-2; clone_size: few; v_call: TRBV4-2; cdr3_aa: CASSQYSELNTGELFF; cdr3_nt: TGTGCCAGCAGCCAATACTCAGAACTGAACACCGGGGAGCTGTTTTTT
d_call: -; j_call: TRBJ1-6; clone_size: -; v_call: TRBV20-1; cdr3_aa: CSANTGGSSSYNSPLHF; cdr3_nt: TGCAGTGCCAATACGGGGGGGTCGAGCTCCTATAATTCACCCCTCCACTTT
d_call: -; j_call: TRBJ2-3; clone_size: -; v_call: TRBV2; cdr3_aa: CASLGRWPSTDTQYF; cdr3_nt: TGTGCCAGCTTAGGTCGTTGGCCGAGCACAGATACGCAGTATTTT
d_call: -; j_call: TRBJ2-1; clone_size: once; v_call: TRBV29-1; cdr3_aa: CSVAVNEQFF; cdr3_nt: TGCAGCGTTGCAGTCAATGAGCAGTTCTTC
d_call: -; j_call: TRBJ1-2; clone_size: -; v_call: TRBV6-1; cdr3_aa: CASSEGLEGLGYGYTF; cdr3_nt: TGTGCCAGCAGTGAAGGTCTCGAGGGGCTGGGGTATGGCTACACCTTC
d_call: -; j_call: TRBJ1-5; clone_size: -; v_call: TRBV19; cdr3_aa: CASSMAGPQHF; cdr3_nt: TGTGCCAGTAGTATGGCGGGACCCCAGCATTTT
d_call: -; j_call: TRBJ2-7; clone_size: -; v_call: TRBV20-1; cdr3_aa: CSARRGITSYEQYF; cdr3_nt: TGCAGTGCTAGGCGGGGTATAACCTCCTACGAGCAGTACTTC
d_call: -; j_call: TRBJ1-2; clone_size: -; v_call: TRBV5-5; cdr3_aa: CASSLGWEPNYGYTF; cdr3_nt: TGTGCCAGCAGCTTGGGCTGGGAACCTAACTATGGCTACACCTTC
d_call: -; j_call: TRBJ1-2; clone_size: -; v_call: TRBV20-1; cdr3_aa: CSARTVLPYGYTF; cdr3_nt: TGCAGTGCTAGGACCGTCCTACCGTATGGCTACACCTTC
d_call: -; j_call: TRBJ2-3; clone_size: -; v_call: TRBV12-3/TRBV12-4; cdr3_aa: CASSFGGNTDTQYF; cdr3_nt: TGTGCCAGCAGTTTTGGGGGGAACACGGATACGCAGTATTTT
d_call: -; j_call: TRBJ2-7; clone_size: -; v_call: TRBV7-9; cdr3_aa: CASSPPGGLYEQYF; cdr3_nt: TGTGCCAGCAGCCCCCCCGGGGGTCTGTACGAGCAGTACTTC
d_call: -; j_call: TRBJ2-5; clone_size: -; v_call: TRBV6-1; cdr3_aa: CASILDGEETQYF; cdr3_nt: TGTGCCAGCATCCTGGACGGTGAAGAGACCCAGTACTTC
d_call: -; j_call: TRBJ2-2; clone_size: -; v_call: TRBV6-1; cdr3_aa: CASSPRVGDTGELFF; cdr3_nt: TGTGCCAGCAGTCCCAGGGTGGGTGACACCGGGGAGCTGTTTTTT
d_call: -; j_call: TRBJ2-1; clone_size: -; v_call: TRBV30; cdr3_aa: CAWSVGPNEQFF; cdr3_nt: TGTGCCTGGAGTGTCGGGCCCAATGAGCAGTTCTTC
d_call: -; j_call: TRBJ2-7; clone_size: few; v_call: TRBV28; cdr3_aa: CASSFPQGSYEQYF; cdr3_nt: TGTGCCAGCAGCTTCCCTCAGGGCTCCTACGAGCAGTACTTC
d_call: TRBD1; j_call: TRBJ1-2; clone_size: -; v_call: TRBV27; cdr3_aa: CASSFTGGSDYGYTF; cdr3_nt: TGTGCCAGCAGTTTCACAGGGGGTTCAGACTATGGCTACACCTTC
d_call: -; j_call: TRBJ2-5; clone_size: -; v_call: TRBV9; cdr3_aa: CASSLLGLYQETQYF; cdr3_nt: TGTGCCAGCAGCCTCCTAGGACTTTATCAAGAGACCCAGTACTTC
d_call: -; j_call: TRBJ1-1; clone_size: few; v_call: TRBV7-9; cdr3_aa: CASSPSSTEAFF; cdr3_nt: TGTGCCAGCAGCCCTAGTAGCACTGAAGCTTTCTTT
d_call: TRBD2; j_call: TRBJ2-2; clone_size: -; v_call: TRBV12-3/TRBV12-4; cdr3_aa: CASSFSGSAGELFF; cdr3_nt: TGTGCCAGCAGTTTTAGCGGGAGTGCCGGGGAGCTGTTTTTT
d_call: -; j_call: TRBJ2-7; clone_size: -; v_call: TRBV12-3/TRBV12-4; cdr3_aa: CASSSDEPPLRNYEQYF; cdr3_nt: TGTGCCAGCAGTTCGGACGAGCCCCCCCTCCGGAATTACGAGCAGTACTTC
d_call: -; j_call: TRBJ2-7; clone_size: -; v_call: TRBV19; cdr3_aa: CASSIVGQSYEQYF; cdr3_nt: TGTGCCAGTAGTATAGTCGGGCAGTCCTACGAGCAGTACTTC
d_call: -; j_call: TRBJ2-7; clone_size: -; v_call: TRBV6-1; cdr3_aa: CASRSWVGSYEQYF; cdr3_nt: TGTGCCAGCAGGTCCTGGGTAGGTTCCTACGAGCAGTACTTC
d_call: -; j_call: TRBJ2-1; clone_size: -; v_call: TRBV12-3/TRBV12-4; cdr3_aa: CASSWRVDEQFF; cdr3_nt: TGTGCCAGCAGTTGGCGTGTCGATGAGCAGTTCTTC
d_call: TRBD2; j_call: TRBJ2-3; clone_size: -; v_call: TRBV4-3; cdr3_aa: CASSQTSGPPTDTQYF; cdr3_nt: TGCGCCAGCAGCCAGACTAGCGGGCCTCCCACAGATACGCAGTATTTT
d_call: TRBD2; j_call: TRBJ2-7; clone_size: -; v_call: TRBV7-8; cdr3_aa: CASSQGLAGRYEQYF; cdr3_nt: TGTGCCAGCAGCCAGGGACTAGCGGGCCGTTACGAGCAGTACTTC
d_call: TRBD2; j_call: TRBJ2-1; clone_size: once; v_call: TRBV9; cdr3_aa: CASQVGLAGGNEQFF; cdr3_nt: TGTGCCAGCCAGGTCGGGCTAGCGGGAGGGAATGAGCAGTTCTTC
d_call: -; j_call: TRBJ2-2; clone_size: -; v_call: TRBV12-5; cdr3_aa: CASGPWGGELFF; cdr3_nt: TGTGCTAGTGGTCCTTGGGGCGGGGAGCTGTTTTTT
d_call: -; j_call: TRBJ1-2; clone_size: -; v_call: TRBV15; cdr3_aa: CATSRDRGNYNYGYTF; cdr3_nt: TGTGCCACCAGCAGAGATAGGGGTAACTATAACTATGGCTACACCTTC